The 29 T cell receptor beta chains reported below all come from one sample, sequenced in a study of CD8 T cells in ankylosing spondylitis. TCRdb used MiXCR to reprocess the 5' RACE reads, holding one entry per CDR3 protein. The table has 200,000 to 250,000 distinct CDR3 sequences, more than 25% seen once; the top ten hold approximately 6.6%. The source material was blood, either unsorted or a sorted T cell fraction (not recorded which). Every receptor here comes from a male donor with ankylosing spondylitis or in good health (not recorded which).

This clonotype was recorded many times. The chain carries TRBV4-2 and TRBJ2-1; D might be TRBD2 (6 bases). V was shortened by 1 base and J by 7 bases, with 17 bases between the two germline ends. The CDR3 consists of 16 residues. CDR1 is LGHNA and CDR2 is YNFKEQ in the germline V gene. CDR3 sequence: CASSQGGHLSGNEQFF. The DNA of the CDR3 is TGTGCCAGCAGCCAAGGGGGCCATCTAAGCGGGAATGAGCAGTTCTTC.

This chain uses TRBV7-9 with TRBJ2-3, with a tentative D call TRBD1 (5 bases). The V gene lost 5 bases and the J gene lost 4 bases, with 16 bases spanning the gap. The CDR3 covers 15 residues. Germline assignment: CDR1 SEHNR and CDR2 FQNEAQ (reference sequence). CDR3 protein: CASSPRKKGADTQYF. CDR3 coding DNA: TGTGCCAGCAGCCCCCGTAAAAAAGGGGCAGATACGCAGTATTTT.

The V and J genes are TRBV6-2 or TRBV6-3 and TRBJ2-1; TRBD2 agrees at 8 bases. Germline V gene sequence: CDR1 MNHEY, CDR2 SVGEGT. Germline trimming cut 8 bases from V and 7 bases from J; bases unmatched to any gene: 13. This CDR3 contains 15 residues. In DNA form, the CDR3 reads TGTGCCAGCCTCACGCGGGCTAGCGGGTCGAATGAGCAGTTCTTC. It yields the protein CASLTRASGSNEQFF.

This clonotype was counted ten times or more. The chain has TRBV15 and TRBJ2-7; the D is unclear. The CDR3 has 13 residues. The V gene's germline CDR1 is LNHNV and CDR2 YYDKDF (reference sequence). V was cut by 1 base and J by 4 bases, with 8 bases left in between. The chain's CDR3 is CATSRGVGYEQYF. The CDR3 DNA follows: TGTGCCACCAGCAGAGGAGTGGGGTACGAGCAGTACTTC.

This clonotype showed up many times. This chain links TRBV29-1 with TRBJ2-7, with D perhaps TRBD1 (5 bases). Germline CDR1 SQVTM, CDR2 ANQGSEA. Deletions cut 6 bases from V and 3 bases from J, with 12 bases between. The length of the CDR3 is 12 residues. Here the CDR3 reads CSVAPTDYEQYF. In nucleotides, the CDR3 is TGCAGCGTCGCCCCGACAGACTACGAGCAGTACTTC.

This clonotype has a count of ten or more. The V gene is TRBV12-3 or TRBV12-4, the J gene TRBJ2-7; D tentatively reads TRBD1 or TRBD2 (5 bases each). The V end lost 5 bases, the J end lost 6 bases, and 17 bases lay between the germline ends. The CDR3 has 14 residues. The CDR3 is CASSRTTGLSEQYF. As DNA, the CDR3 is TGTGCCAGCAGTCGTACAACGGGGCTCAGCGAGCAGTACTTC.

This clonotype showed up many times. The V gene is TRBV7-2, the J gene TRBJ2-7, with 8 nucleotides matching TRBD2. The germline CDR1 and CDR2 sequences are SGHTA and FQGNSA. The CDR3 is 17 residues long. V shed 0 bases and J 2 bases; nucleotides not matched to a gene: 9. For the CDR3, the DNA is TGTGCCAGCAGCTTAGCCAGCGGGAGTCTGATCCCCTACGAGCAGTACTTC. It translates to CASSLASGSLIPYEQYF.

V and J are TRBV10-3 and TRBJ1-1, with D uncertain. The CDR3 is 14 residues long. With 0 bases removed from V and 7 bases from J, the gap between germline ends came to 12 bases. Germline V lookup: CDR1 ENHRY, CDR2 SYGVKD. CDR3: CAISESAAGSEAFF. The CDR3 nucleotides are TGTGCCATCAGTGAGTCGGCAGCCGGTAGTGAAGCTTTCTTT.

This clonotype was counted at least ten times. The rearrangement uses TRBV7-2 and TRBJ1-3; TRBD1 matches at 10 bases. The CDR3 covers 14 residues. V trimming: 4 bases; J trimming: 11 bases; junction bases outside the gene matches: 8. The germline V gene has CDR1 SGHTA and CDR2 FQGNSA. The CDR3: CASSSRQGAVSIYF. For the CDR3, the DNA is TGTGCCAGCAGCTCGAGACAGGGGGCCGTTTCCATATATTTT.

Ten or more counts support this clonotype. The chain couples TRBV4-1 to TRBJ2-5; no clear D. V was trimmed by 0 bases and J by 0 bases, leaving 11 bases between them. From germline, CDR1 is MGHRA and CDR2 YSYEKL. The CDR3 has 16 residues. The DNA for the CDR3 is TGCGCCAGCAGCCAAGATCATCCAGGCGACCAAGAGACCCAGTACTTC. Protein product: CASSQDHPGDQETQYF.

V and J are TRBV20-1 and TRBJ2-1; 8 nucleotides line up with TRBD2. CDR3 length equals 14 residues. In germline, CDR1 is DFQATT, CDR2 SNEGSKA (reference sequence). V dropped 0 bases and J dropped 6; count of bases not matched to a gene: 4. The CDR3 is CSAREAGRANEQFF. As DNA, the CDR3 is TGCAGTGCTAGAGAGGCCGGGAGGGCCAATGAGCAGTTCTTC.

Many counts were recorded for this clonotype. In nucleotides, the CDR3 is TGCGCCAGCAGCTTGGAGGACAGGTTGAACTATGGCTACACCTTC. The encoded protein is CASSLEDRLNYGYTF. This sequence joins TRBV5-1 and TRBJ1-2; 7 bases map to TRBD1. CDR1 is SGHRS, CDR2 YFSETQ, per germline. V gave up 0 bases and J gave up 2 bases; unmatched junction bases: 4. The CDR3 spans 15 residues. Using reference TRBV5-1 and TRBJ1-2 for the parts outside the CDR3, the full variable domain is KAGVTQTPRYLIKTRGQQVTLSCSPISGHRSVSWYQQTPGQGLQFLFEYFSETQRNKGNFPGRFSGRQFSNSRSEMNVSTLELGDSALYLCASSLEDRLNYGYTFGSGTRLTVV.

As to this clonotype: This may be a read error: a much more frequent sequence differs by one nucleotide. The rearrangement uses TRBV3-1 and TRBJ2-7; D gene unclear. V lost 7 bases and J 3 bases, leaving 7 bases between the germline ends. This CDR3 comprises 11 residues. Looked up from germline, CDR1 is LGHDT and CDR2 is YNNKEL (reference sequence). The CDR3 is CASILLYEQYF. The CDR3 DNA sequence: TGTGCCAGCATCCTTCTCTACGAGCAGTACTTC.

The V gene is TRBV7-9, the J gene TRBJ2-1, with no clear D. CDR3 length equals 13 residues. Germline values: CDR1 SEHNR, CDR2 FQNEAQ (reference sequence). The V and J ends lost 1 base and 9 bases respectively, with 10 bases between them. CDR3 sequence reads: CASSLESSSEQFF. CDR3 nucleotides: TGTGCCAGCAGCTTAGAGTCTTCCAGTGAGCAGTTCTTC.

This clonotype was counted ten times or more. The chain joins TRBV6-5 to TRBJ2-1, with D possibly being TRBD1 (5 bases). Germline assignment: CDR1 MNHEY and CDR2 SVGAGI. V dropped 2 bases and J dropped 0 bases, with 8 bases sitting between them. The CDR3 totals 15 residues. The CDR3 loop reads CASSYGANSYNEQFF. CDR3 coding DNA: TGTGCCAGCAGTTACGGGGCCAACTCCTACAATGAGCAGTTCTTC.

This clonotype was detected many times. The chain uses TRBV5-1 and TRBJ1-1; possible D gene TRBD1, 5 bases. Looked up from germline, CDR1 is SGHRS and CDR2 is YFSETQ. This CDR3 region has 15 residues. V lost 0 bases to trimming and J lost 4 bases, with 13 bases between them. The CDR3 spells CASSLGGSGVTEAFF. The CDR3 DNA sequence: TGCGCCAGCAGCTTGGGAGGTTCGGGGGTCACTGAAGCTTTCTTT.

This clonotype was seen repeatedly, ten times or more. The rearrangement joins TRBV15 to TRBJ2-5; TRBD2 matches 9 bases. This CDR3 has 18 amino acids. The trim removed 0 bases at V and 0 bases at J, leaving 8 bases unmatched. CDR1 and CDR2 from the germline V gene are LNHNV and YYDKDF (reference sequence). The CDR3 nucleotides are TGTGCCACCAGCAGAGATAAAGCTAGCGGGAAGAACCAAGAGACCCAGTACTTC. It specifies CATSRDKASGKNQETQYF.

The sample holds many counts of this clonotype. The rearrangement links TRBV5-5 to TRBJ2-3; 12 nucleotides match TRBD2. V shed 3 bases, J shed 1 base, and the junction held 3 bases outside the gene matches. Germline V gives CDR1 SGHKS, CDR2 YYEKEE (reference sequence). The CDR3 consists of 16 residues. DNA for the CDR3: TGTGCCAGCAGCTCTCGACTAGCGGGAGGCACAGATACGCAGTATTTT. Protein sequence: CASSSRLAGGTDTQYF.

This clonotype was counted ten times or more. The chain has TRBV5-8 and TRBJ1-1; 9 nucleotides agree with TRBD1. The ends lost 4 bases at V and 0 bases at J; junction bases unmatched: 7. CDR3 length: 16 amino acids. Germline V lookup: CDR1 SGHTS, CDR2 YDEGEE. The CDR3 nucleotides read TGTGCCAGCAGCACCGGGACAGGGATCGTGAACACTGAAGCTTTCTTT. Translating gives CASSTGTGIVNTEAFF.

This clonotype occurred a few times. V usage is TRBV12-3 or TRBV12-4 and J usage is TRBJ2-7, with 8 bases identical to TRBD2. The V and J ends lost 4 bases and 6 bases, in that order; junction bases with no gene match: 11. The CDR3 is 15 amino acids. CDR3 protein: CASSSGGGVFTEQYF. As DNA, the CDR3 is TGTGCCAGCAGTTCGGGAGGGGGAGTGTTTACCGAGCAGTACTTC.

V and J are TRBV15 and TRBJ2-3, with 8 bases that match TRBD1. V lost 5 bases, J lost 2 bases, and 6 bases stayed unmatched. The CDR3 is 15 residues long. Germline V gene sequence: CDR1 LNHNV, CDR2 YYDKDF (reference sequence). CDR3 bases: TGTGCCACCAGCGGTGGACAGGGTTACACAGATACGCAGTATTTT. Translation: CATSGGQGYTDTQYF.

This clonotype was seen a handful of times. The V and J genes are TRBV20-1 and TRBJ2-5, with no clear D. This CDR3 is built from 12 residues. V was clipped by 3 bases and J by 0 bases, with 5 bases between them. Germline CDR1 is DFQATT and CDR2 is SNEGSKA (reference sequence). The CDR3 loop reads CSARFNQETQYF. The CDR3 DNA is TGCAGTGCTAGGTTTAACCAAGAGACCCAGTACTTC.

This chain links TRBV3-1 with TRBJ1-2, with D uncertain. The ends were cut back, 7 bases at V and 7 bases at J, with 16 bases in the middle. This CDR3 is built from 13 residues. Germline V CDR1 and CDR2: LGHDT, YNNKEL (reference sequence). The CDR3 sequence: CASTSRQAVGYTF. DNA of the CDR3: TGTGCCAGCACCAGCAGGCAGGCAGTTGGCTACACCTTC.

The sample holds many counts of this clonotype. The V call is TRBV5-1, the J call TRBJ2-5; the D is unclear. Trimming stripped 1 base from V and 0 bases from J, with 22 bases between. CDR1 is SGHRS and CDR2 is YFSETQ in the germline V gene. The CDR3 sequence is 19 residues long. CDR3 sequence: CASSLSNLTFVGYQETQYF. CDR3 sequence (DNA): TGCGCCAGCAGCTTGTCAAACCTCACGTTTGTTGGGTACCAAGAGACCCAGTACTTC.

This rearrangement joins TRBV20-1 to TRBJ2-7; 13 nucleotides agree with TRBD2. Germline V gene data show CDR1 as DFQATT and CDR2 as SNEGSKA (reference sequence). The CDR3 is made up of 15 amino acids. The junction had 9 bases not matched to a gene; V was cut back by 3 bases and J by 7 bases. CDR3 sequence (DNA): TGCAGTGCTAGCTCCAGGACTAGCGGGAGAACGGAGCAGTACTTC. Translated: CSASSRTSGRTEQYF.

This clonotype was recorded many times. The chain carries TRBV29-1 and TRBJ2-7; 9 bases are shared with TRBD1. Germline V gene lookup returns CDR1 SQVTM and CDR2 ANQGSEA. CDR3 length equals 14 residues. Losses at the gene ends were 6 bases for V and 2 bases for J; bases not matched to a gene: 8. Written as DNA, the CDR3 is TGCAGCGTCGAGGGACAGGGCTTCACCTACGAGCAGTACTTC. Encoded protein: CSVEGQGFTYEQYF.

The CDR3 DNA reads as TGTGCCAGCAGCCAAGATTTCCCAGGGTATAGTGAGCAGTTCTTC. Amino acids: CASSQDFPGYSEQFF. The rearrangement links TRBV14 to TRBJ2-1; a weak D match, TRBD1 (5 bases). Looked up from germline, CDR1 is SGHDN and CDR2 is FVKESK. The CDR3 sequence is 15 residues long. V lost 0 bases to trimming and J lost 9 bases, with 15 bases between them.

This clonotype has a handful of counts. This chain links TRBV14 with TRBJ2-7, with D unclear. The CDR3 loop spans 14 amino acids. CDR1 and CDR2 from the germline V gene are SGHDN and FVKESK. V was pared by 1 base and J by 4 bases, with 11 bases between. For the CDR3, the DNA is TGTGCCAGCAGCCAAGTGAATAGGCATTACGAGCAGTACTTC. This encodes CASSQVNRHYEQYF.

Comment on this clonotype: This is likely a read error, given that the CDR3 carries no conserved phenylalanine or tryptophan at its end. Because the CDR3's place on the DNA is in doubt, the DNA is left out and the CDR3 is given as listed by TCRdb. Here the CDR3 reads CPTSAPIV. The V gene is TRBV12-3 or TRBV12-4, the J gene TRBJ2-1; the D call of TRBD1 is as the table states it, not checked on the DNA. Counting both end residues, the CDR3 totals 8 amino acids.